This T cell receptor (beta chain) was captured by sequencing in a study of cytomegalovirus exposure and HLA in healthy donors. V shed 4 bases, J shed 7 bases, and the junction held 8 bases outside the gene matches. The CDR3 covers 15 residues. The germline V gene encodes CDR1 LNHDA and CDR2 SQIVND (reference sequence). Remarks on this clone: Antigen specificity is unknown.

Study-wide results and limits: According to reports, the classifier identified cytomegalovirus status with high specificity and sensitivity.

Repertoires were generated with immunoSEQ multiplex PCR, while TCRdb's copy carries only in-frame clones and drops some. Found here are about 240,000 clones, more than 75% of them singletons; the top ten hold less than 1.5%. V is TRBV19 and J is TRBJ2-1; 9 bases align to TRBD2. What was sequenced was PBMCs. The origin of this receptor is a woman aged 25 to 39 in good health and CMV-seropositive. The chain's CDR3 is CASSRLAGDGNEQFF. The CDR3 nucleotides read TGTGCCAGTAGTAGGTTAGCGGGAGACGGGAATGAGCAGTTCTTC.